This TCR beta chain was captured in a study of blood T cell repertoires in COVID-19. Clinical history as reported by participants underpinned cohort assignment. After removal of 3 bases from V and 4 bases from J, the junction contained 7 bases not matched to a gene. The CDR3 is made up of 15 amino acids. Germline CDR1 SEHNR, CDR2 FQNEAQ (reference sequence). Per the original data handling: The assay estimated nucleated cells by amplifying reference gene primers. Profiled with immunoSEQ multiplex PCR; TCRdb holds only in-frame clones, not every one. That table supplies the V and J calls and clone size; D and trimming were determined from the DNA. The data hold more than 250,000 clones, with approximately 89% observed a single time.

The sample consisted of PBMCs or T cells enriched from blood (not recorded which). The clonotype was recovered from a woman aged 40 to 50 with acute COVID-19. This chain uses TRBV7-9 with TRBJ1-2; 8 nucleotides align to TRBD1. The CDR3 region is CASSFGDRGVYGYTF. CDR3 DNA sequence: TGTGCCAGCAGCTTCGGAGACAGGGGTGTCTATGGCTACACCTTC.